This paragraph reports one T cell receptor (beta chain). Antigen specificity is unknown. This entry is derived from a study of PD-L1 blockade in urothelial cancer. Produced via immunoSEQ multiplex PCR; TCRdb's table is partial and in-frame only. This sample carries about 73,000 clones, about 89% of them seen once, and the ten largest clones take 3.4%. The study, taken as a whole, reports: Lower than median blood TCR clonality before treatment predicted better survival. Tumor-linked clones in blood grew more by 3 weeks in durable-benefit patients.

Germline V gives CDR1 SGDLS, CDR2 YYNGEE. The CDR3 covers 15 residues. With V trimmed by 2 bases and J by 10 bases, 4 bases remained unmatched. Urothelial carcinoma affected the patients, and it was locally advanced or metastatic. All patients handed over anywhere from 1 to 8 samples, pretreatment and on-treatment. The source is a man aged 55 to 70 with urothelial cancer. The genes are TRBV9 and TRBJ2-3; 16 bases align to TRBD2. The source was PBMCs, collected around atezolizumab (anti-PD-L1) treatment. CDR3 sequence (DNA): TGTGCCAGCAGCGTCGGGACTAGCGGGAGGGCTCCGCAGTATTTT. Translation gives CASSVGTSGRAPQYF.